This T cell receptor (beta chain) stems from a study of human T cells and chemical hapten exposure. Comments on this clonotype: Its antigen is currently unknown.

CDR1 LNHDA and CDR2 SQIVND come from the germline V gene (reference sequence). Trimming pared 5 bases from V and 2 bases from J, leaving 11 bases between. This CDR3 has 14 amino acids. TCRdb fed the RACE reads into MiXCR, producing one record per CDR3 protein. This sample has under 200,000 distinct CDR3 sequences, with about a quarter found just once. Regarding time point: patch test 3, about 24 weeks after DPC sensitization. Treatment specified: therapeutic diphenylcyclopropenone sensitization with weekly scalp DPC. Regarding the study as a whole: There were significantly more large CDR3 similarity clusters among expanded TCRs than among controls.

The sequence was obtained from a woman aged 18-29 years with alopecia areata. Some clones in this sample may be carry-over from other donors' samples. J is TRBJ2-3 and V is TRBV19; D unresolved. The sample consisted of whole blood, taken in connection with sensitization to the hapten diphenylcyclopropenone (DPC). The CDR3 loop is CASSPRRDTDTQYF. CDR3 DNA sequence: TGTGCCAGTAGTCCTCGACGCGACACAGATACGCAGTATTTT.